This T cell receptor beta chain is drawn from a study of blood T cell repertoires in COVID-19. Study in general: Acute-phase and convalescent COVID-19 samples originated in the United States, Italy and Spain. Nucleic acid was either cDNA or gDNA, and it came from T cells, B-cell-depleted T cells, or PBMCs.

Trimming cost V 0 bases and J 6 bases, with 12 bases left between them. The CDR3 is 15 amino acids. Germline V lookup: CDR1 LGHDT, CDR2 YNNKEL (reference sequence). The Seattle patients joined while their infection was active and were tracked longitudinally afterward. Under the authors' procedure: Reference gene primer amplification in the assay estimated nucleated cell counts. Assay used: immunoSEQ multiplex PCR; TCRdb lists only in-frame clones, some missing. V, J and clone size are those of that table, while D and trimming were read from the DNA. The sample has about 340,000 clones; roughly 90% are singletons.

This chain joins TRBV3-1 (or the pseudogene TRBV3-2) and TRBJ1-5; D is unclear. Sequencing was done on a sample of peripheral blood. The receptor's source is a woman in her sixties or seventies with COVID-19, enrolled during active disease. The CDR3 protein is CASSQDATGAQPQHF. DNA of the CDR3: TGTGCCAGCAGCCAAGATGCCACGGGAGCTCAGCCCCAGCATTTT.